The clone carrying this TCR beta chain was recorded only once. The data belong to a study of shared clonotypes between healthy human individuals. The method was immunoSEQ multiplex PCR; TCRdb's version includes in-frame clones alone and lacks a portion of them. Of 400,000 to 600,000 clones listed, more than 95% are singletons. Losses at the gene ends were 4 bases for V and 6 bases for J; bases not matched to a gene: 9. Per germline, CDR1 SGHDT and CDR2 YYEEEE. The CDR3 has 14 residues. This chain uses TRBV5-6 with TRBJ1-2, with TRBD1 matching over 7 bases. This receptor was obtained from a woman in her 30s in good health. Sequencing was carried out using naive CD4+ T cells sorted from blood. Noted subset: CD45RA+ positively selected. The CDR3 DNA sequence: TGTGCCAGCAGCGGGCTAACAGGGGAGGATGGCTACACCTTC. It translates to CASSGLTGEDGYTF.